The clone carrying this T cell receptor beta chain occurred once. V shed 5 bases and J 7 bases; nucleotides not matched to a gene: 15. The germline V gene has CDR1 MNHEY and CDR2 SMNVEV (reference sequence). This CDR3 is 17 amino acids long. The record originates from a study of cytomegalovirus exposure and HLA in healthy donors. Primers for the PCR totalled 60 Vbeta and 13 Jbeta. Some clones are missing from TCRdb's copy, which holds only in-frame ones; the method was immunoSEQ multiplex PCR. This sample yields 150,000 or so clones, of which around three quarters are seen a single time; under 4.5% belongs to the top ten.

The V and J genes are TRBV27 and TRBJ1-4, with 8 bases aligning to TRBD1. This TCR was recovered from a woman aged 40 to 50 in good health and CMV-seronegative. Source material: PBMCs. The CDR3 nucleotides read TGTGCCAGCAGTAGCCGGACAGGGAGGAGTGTGGGTGAAAAACTGTTTTTT. Translating gives CASSSRTGRSVGEKLFF.